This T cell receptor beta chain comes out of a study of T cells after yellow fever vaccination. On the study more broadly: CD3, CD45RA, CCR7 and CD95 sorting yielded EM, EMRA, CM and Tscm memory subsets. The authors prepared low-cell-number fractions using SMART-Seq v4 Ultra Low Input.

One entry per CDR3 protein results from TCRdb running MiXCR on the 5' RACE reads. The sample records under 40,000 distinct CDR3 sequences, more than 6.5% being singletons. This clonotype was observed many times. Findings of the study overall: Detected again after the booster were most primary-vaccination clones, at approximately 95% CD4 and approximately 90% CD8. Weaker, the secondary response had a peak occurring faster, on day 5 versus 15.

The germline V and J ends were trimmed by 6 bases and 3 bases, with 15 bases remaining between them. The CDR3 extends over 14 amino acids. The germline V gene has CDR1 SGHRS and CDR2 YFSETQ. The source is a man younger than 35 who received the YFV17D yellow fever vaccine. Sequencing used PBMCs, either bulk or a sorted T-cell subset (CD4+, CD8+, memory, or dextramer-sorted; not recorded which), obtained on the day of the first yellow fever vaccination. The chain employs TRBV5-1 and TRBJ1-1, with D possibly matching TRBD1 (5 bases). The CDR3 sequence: CASNPRGGDTEAFF. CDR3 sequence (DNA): TGCGCCAGCAACCCAAGGGGAGGTGACACTGAAGCTTTCTTT.